These T cell receptor beta chains were read from a single sample in a study of shared clonotypes between healthy human individuals. Sequencing used immunoSEQ multiplex PCR; TCRdb keeps in-frame clones, though not all of them. The table shows under 1 million clones, with about 96% occurring only once. Sequences were obtained from naive CD8+ T cells sorted from blood. The receptor source for this set is a man younger than 40 in good health. The CDR3 runs from the conserved cysteine through the conserved F or W. Fields, in order: V gene, D gene, clone size, J gene, CDR3 protein, CDR3 DNA. D genes are given only for firm matches. Size is omitted from some rows. Given values are once, few, many or a class for expanded clones.

TRBV11-2	.	.	TRBJ2-7	CASSSRGPPGDEQYF	TGTGCCAGCAGCTCCCGGGGGCCCCCAGGCGACGAGCAGTACTTC
TRBV5-1	.	.	TRBJ2-1	CASSTDRYNEQFF	TGCGCCAGCAGCACCGACAGATACAATGAGCAGTTCTTC
TRBV27	.	.	TRBJ1-5	CASSFRGTYSNQPQHF	TGTGCCAGCAGTTTCCGGGGCACCTATAGCAATCAGCCCCAGCATTTT
TRBV29-1	.	.	TRBJ2-7	CSVESGGYEQYF	TGCAGCGTTGAGTCCGGGGGTTACGAGCAGTACTTC
TRBV28	TRBD1	.	TRBJ1-5	CASSLLGTGGTHSNQPQHF	TGTGCCAGCAGTTTATTGGGGACAGGAGGAACGCATAGCAATCAGCCCCAGCATTTT
TRBV7-2	.	.	TRBJ2-7	CASRFDPPGEQYF	TGTGCCAGCAGATTTGATCCGCCCGGGGAGCAGTACTTC
TRBV7-9	TRBD2	.	TRBJ2-3	CASSSIRATSGRKTDTQYF	TGTGCCAGCAGCTCTATTAGAGCCACTAGCGGGAGAAAGACAGATACGCAGTATTTT
TRBV28	.	.	TRBJ2-1	CASSFRGATSSYNEQFF	TGTGCCAGCAGTTTTAGGGGAGCTACGAGCTCCTACAATGAGCAGTTCTTC
TRBV5-8	.	once	TRBJ1-5	CASSFRERYQPQHF	TGTGCCAGCAGCTTCAGAGAAAGATATCAGCCCCAGCATTTT
TRBV14	TRBD2	.	TRBJ2-1	CASSLAGEGEQFF	TGTGCCAGCAGCCTAGCGGGGGAGGGTGAGCAGTTCTTC
TRBV7-9	.	.	TRBJ1-1	CASSLDGEAFF	TGTGCCAGCAGCTTAGACGGTGAAGCTTTCTTT
TRBV6-5	.	.	TRBJ2-4	CASSPAAKNIQYF	TGTGCCAGCAGTCCCGCAGCCAAAAACATTCAGTACTTC
TRBV7-8	TRBD2	.	TRBJ2-1	CASSLTSGPYNEQFF	TGTGCCAGCAGTCTCACTAGCGGCCCATACAATGAGCAGTTCTTC
TRBV19	TRBD2	once	TRBJ2-7	CASSGRPPEQYF	TGTGCCAGTAGCGGGAGGCCCCCCGAGCAGTACTTC
TRBV4-1	TRBD1	once	TRBJ2-7	CASSHTPGTGGVEQYF	TGCGCCAGCAGCCATACGCCGGGGACAGGGGGCGTCGAGCAGTACTTC
TRBV7-9	.	.	TRBJ2-3	CASSLAEGAEYF	TGTGCCAGCAGCTTAGCTGAGGGCGCGGAGTATTTT
TRBV10-3	.	.	TRBJ1-1	CATDRGGGEAFF	TGTGCCACCGATCGCGGTGGTGGTGAAGCTTTCTTT
TRBV7-8	TRBD1	.	TRBJ2-5	CASSTGQGIGETQYF	TGTGCCAGCAGCACGGGACAGGGGATCGGGGAGACCCAGTACTTC
TRBV27	.	.	TRBJ2-1	CASSLNVGRKAEGEQFF	TGTGCCAGCAGTTTAAATGTGGGACGCAAGGCGGAGGGTGAGCAGTTCTTC